These T cell receptor beta chains were read from a single sample in a study of blood T cell repertoires in COVID-19. The protocol was immunoSEQ multiplex PCR, while the TCRdb copy is restricted to in-frame clones and leaves out a portion. The sample carries over 200,000 clones, around 90% recorded once. The material sequenced was PBMCs or T cells enriched from blood (not recorded which). Receptors originate from a man between 25 and 39 years old who had recovered from COVID-19. The CDR3 runs from the conserved cysteine through the conserved F or W. Each record gives: CDR3 length, J gene, V gene, CDR3 protein.

len: 12; j_gene: TRBJ2-7; v_gene: TRBV18; CDR3aa: CASSGGHYEQYF
len: 15; j_gene: TRBJ1-6; v_gene: TRBV10-2; CDR3aa: CASSEPGLDNSPLHF
len: 15; j_gene: TRBJ1-2; v_gene: TRBV6-5; CDR3aa: CASSSPGTPNYGYTF
len: 15; j_gene: TRBJ1-2; v_gene: TRBV3-1/TRBV3-2; CDR3aa: CASSQGDNFNYGYTF
len: 13; j_gene: TRBJ1-4; v_gene: TRBV10-3; CDR3aa: CASRQEIHEKLFF
len: 15; j_gene: TRBJ1-4; v_gene: TRBV5-1; CDR3aa: CASSPAGEQNEKLFF
len: 13; j_gene: TRBJ1-1; v_gene: TRBV24-1; CDR3aa: CAVSGRGRPEAFF
len: 14; j_gene: TRBJ2-5; v_gene: TRBV5-5; CDR3aa: CASSIGRGWETQYF
len: 13; j_gene: TRBJ1-5; v_gene: TRBV7-2; CDR3aa: CASSFQGDQPQHF
len: 12; j_gene: TRBJ1-2; v_gene: TRBV30; CDR3aa: CACETGGFIHTF
len: 11; j_gene: TRBJ1-3; v_gene: TRBV20-1; CDR3aa: CSAPRGHTIYF
len: 12; j_gene: TRBJ1-4; v_gene: TRBV27; CDR3aa: CASTGDNEKLFF
len: 15; j_gene: TRBJ1-5; v_gene: TRBV29-1; CDR3aa: CSVGGQGGGNQPQHF